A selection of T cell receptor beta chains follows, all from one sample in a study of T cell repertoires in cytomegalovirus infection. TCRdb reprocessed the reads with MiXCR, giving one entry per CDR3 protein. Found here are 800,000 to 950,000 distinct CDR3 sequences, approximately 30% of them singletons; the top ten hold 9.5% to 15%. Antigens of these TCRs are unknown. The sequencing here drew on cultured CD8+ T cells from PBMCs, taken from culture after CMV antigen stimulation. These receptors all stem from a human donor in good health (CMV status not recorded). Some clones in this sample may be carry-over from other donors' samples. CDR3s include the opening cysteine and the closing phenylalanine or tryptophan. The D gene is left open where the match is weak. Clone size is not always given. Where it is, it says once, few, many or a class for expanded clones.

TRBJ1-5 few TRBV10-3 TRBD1 TGTGCCATCAGTGATCCGGGACAGGAGCTCCCTCAGCCCCAGCATTTT CAISDPGQELPQPQHF
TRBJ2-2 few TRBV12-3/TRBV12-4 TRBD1 TGTGCCAGCATTAGGACAGGAGAGAACACCGGGGAGCTGTTTTTT CASIRTGENTGELFF
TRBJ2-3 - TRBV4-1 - TGCGCCAGCAGCCAAGCTGTCTCAGATACGCAGTATTTT CASSQAVSDTQYF
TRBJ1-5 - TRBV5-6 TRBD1 TGTGCCAGCAGCTTGGCAGACAGGGGAGGTCAGCCCCAGCATTTT CASSLADRGGQPQHF
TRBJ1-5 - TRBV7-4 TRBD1 TGTGCCAGCAGCGGGGACAGGAGTATTCCCAATCAGCCCCAGCATTTT CASSGDRSIPNQPQHF
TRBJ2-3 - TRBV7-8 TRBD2 TGTGCCAGCAGCTTTGGACTAGCGGGGTTCCAACTAACGCAGTATTTT CASSFGLAGFQLTQYF
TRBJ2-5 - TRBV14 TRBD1 TGTGCCAGCAGCCAAGAGGGACAGTCCCAGGTGGGCCAAGAGACCCAGTACTTC CASSQEGQSQVGQETQYF
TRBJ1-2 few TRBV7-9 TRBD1 TGTGCCAGCAGCTCCCCAGGGGGTTCTAGTGGCTACACCTTC CASSSPGGSSGYTF
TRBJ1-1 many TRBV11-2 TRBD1 TGTGCCAGCAGCTACCAGGGGGCCAACACTGAAGCTTTCTTT CASSYQGANTEAFF
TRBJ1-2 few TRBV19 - TGTGCCAGTAAGCGGGGGGGATATGGCTACACCTTC CASKRGGYGYTF
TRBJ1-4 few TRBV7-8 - TGTGCCAGCAGCTTAGCTGGGTATGGTTTGGAAAAACTGTTTTTT CASSLAGYGLEKLFF
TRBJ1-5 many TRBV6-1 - TGTGCCAGCACCTTTACATATTTTAGCAATCAGCCCCAGCATTTT CASTFTYFSNQPQHF
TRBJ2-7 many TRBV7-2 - TGTGCCAGCAGCCCCACGGTCAACGAGCAGTACTTC CASSPTVNEQYF
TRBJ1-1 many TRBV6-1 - TGTGCCAGCAGTGAGGGGTCCGACACTGAAGCTTTCTTT CASSEGSDTEAFF
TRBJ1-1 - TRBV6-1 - TGTGCCAGCAGTGAAGGGCAAACTGAAGCTTTCTTT CASSEGQTEAFF
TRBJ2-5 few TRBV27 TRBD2 TGTGCCAGCAGTTCAACCTCAGCGGGGGCAAGGGAGACCCAGTACTTC CASSSTSAGARETQYF
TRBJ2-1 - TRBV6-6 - TGTGCCAGCAGTTACTCAACGCGGGGCGACTACAATGAGCAGTTCTTC CASSYSTRGDYNEQFF
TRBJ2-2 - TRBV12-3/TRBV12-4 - TGTGCCAGCAGTTTTCCCCCCGGGACACAACTTACCGGGGAGCTGTTTTTT CASSFPPGTQLTGELFF
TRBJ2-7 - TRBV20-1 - TGCAGTGCTAGAGATATTTCCGGGGTTGTCTACGAGCAGTACTTC CSARDISGVVYEQYF
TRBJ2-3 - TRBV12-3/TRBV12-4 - TGTGCCAGCAGTTTAGTTAGGGGCCGGGGCACAGATACGCAGTATTTT CASSLVRGRGTDTQYF
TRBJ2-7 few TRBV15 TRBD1 TGTGCCACCAGCAGAGCGAGACAGGGGTCCTACGAGCAGTACTTC CATSRARQGSYEQYF
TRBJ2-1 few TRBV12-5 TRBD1 TGTGCTAGTGGTTTGGTAGGACAGGGGGCGCGCAGGGAGCAGTTCTTC CASGLVGQGARREQFF
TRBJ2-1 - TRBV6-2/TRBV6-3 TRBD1 TGTGCCAGCAGATTACTTTTAAGGGACAGGGTCTACAATGAGCAGTTCTTC CASRLLLRDRVYNEQFF
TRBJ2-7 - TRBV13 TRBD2 TGTGCCAGCAGCTTAAGACGGCGGGGGTTCTCCTACGAGCAGTACTTC CASSLRRRGFSYEQYF
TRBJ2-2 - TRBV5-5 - TGTGCCAGCAGCTTGGAATTTTTCTCGAGCGGGGAGCTGTTTTTT CASSLEFFSSGELFF
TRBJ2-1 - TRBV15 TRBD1 TGTGCCACCAGCAGAGGACGGACAGGGGGCTGGGATGAGCAGTTCTTC CATSRGRTGGWDEQFF
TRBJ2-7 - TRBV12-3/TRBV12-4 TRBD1 TGTGCCAGCAGATCGGACAGGGAAACGTCCTACGAGCAGTACTTC CASRSDRETSYEQYF
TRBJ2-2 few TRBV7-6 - TGTGCCAGCAGCTTAGCGGGGGGACCCCCCGGGGAGCTGTTTTTT CASSLAGGPPGELFF
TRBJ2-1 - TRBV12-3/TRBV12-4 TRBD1 TGTGCCAGCAGCCAGGGACAGGGGGGATTAGACAATGAGCAGTTCTTC CASSQGQGGLDNEQFF
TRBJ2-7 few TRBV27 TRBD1 TGTGCCAGCAGTTTGCGAGGACAGGGCTGGCGATTACCTTACGAGCAGTACTTC CASSLRGQGWRLPYEQYF
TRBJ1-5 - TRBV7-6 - TGTGCTAGCAGCGCAAACCTAGGCCAGCCCCAGCATTTT CASSANLGQPQHF
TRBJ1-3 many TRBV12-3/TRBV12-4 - TGTGCCAGCAGGCGCCCTGGACAGAACCAATGGTTCAGCTCTGGAAACACCATATATTTT CASRRPGQNQWFSSGNTIYF
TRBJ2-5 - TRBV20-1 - TGCAGTGCTATGTCCTGGGAGGAACAAGAGACCCAGTACTTC CSAMSWEEQETQYF
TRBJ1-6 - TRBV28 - TGTGCCAGCAGTTTAGCAGGATCGGGGGCTAATTCACCCCTCCACTTT CASSLAGSGANSPLHF
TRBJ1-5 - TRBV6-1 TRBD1 TGTGCCAGCAGCCTGACAGGGTCAAGCAATCAGCCCCAGCATTTT CASSLTGSSNQPQHF
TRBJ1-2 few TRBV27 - TGTGCCAGCAGTTGGGGATTAAACTATGGCTACACCTTC CASSWGLNYGYTF
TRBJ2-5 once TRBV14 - TGTGCCAGCAGCCAAGATGTATACAGCCAAGAGACCCAGTACTTC CASSQDVYSQETQYF
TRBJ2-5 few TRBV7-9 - TGTGCCAGCAGAAACAGTATGGGTACGGAGGAGACCCAGTACTTC CASRNSMGTEETQYF
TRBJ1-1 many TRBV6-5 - TGTGCCAGCAGTTACAGTGCGAACACTGAAGCTTTCTTT CASSYSANTEAFF
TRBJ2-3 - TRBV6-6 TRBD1 TGTGCCAGCTCGGGACAGGCCCTAACAGATACGCAGTATTTT CASSGQALTDTQYF
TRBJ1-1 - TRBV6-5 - TGTGCCAGCAGTTACAGGGAGTTCAACACTGAAGCTTTCTTT CASSYREFNTEAFF
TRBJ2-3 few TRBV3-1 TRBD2 TGTGCCAGCAGCCACCTAGCGGGGGGGCGCACAGATACGCAGTATTTT CASSHLAGGRTDTQYF
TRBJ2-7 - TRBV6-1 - TGTGCCAGCAGTCTTACGGACAGTTCCTACGAGCAGTACTTC CASSLTDSSYEQYF
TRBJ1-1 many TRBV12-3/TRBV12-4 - TGTGCCAGCATAGAAGCTTTCTTT CASIEAFF
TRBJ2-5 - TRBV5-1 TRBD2 TGCGCCAGCAGCTTACGGACTAGCGGGGACCTCATGGAGACCCAGTACTTC CASSLRTSGDLMETQYF
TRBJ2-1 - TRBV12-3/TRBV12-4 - TGTGTCAGCAGTTTAGGAGGGGGGCCGAGCTCCTACAATGAGCAGTTCTTC CVSSLGGGPSSYNEQFF